These T cell receptor beta chains were read from a single sample in a study of T cell responses to AZD1222 COVID-19 vaccine. Data came from immunoSEQ multiplex PCR; TCRdb stores just in-frame clones and leaves some out. This sample has 100,000 to 150,000 clones, with around nine tenths found just once. This specimen consisted of peripheral blood, obtained 28 days after the second AZD1222 dose. The receptors were gathered from an adult who received the AZD1222 COVID-19 vaccine. Both conserved end residues are trimmed from each CDR3. Clone sizes are given selectively: once, few, many, or a class where the clone is expanded.

>TRBJ1-3|TRBV18|.
ASSPVPGQGTSGNTIY
>TRBJ1-2|TRBV10-3|.
AISGFMVNYGYT
>TRBJ1-3|TRBV12-3/TRBV12-4|.
ALWGEGPNTIY
>TRBJ2-1|TRBV19|.
ASSTSEVRGREQF
>TRBJ2-7|TRBV10-3|.
AITETSGRAFYEQY
>TRBJ1-3|TRBV9|.
ASSGQSGNTIY
>TRBJ2-1|TRBV13|few
ASSLNAGGLHNEQF
>TRBJ1-6|TRBV5-6|.
ASSLGPGNSPLH
>TRBJ2-3|TRBV11-2|.
ASSLDPFTDTQY
>TRBJ2-7|TRBV7-2|.
ASSLVYNEQY
>TRBJ1-1|TRBV6-4|.
ASRAALNTEAF
>TRBJ1-5|TRBV6-2/TRBV6-3|.
ASSYDRGVGNQPQH
>TRBJ2-2|TRBV6-5|.
ASRPTGGELF
>TRBJ2-3|TRBV9|.
ASSVDPTRPTQY
>TRBJ2-7|TRBV11-2|.
ASSLGSIGQY
>TRBJ2-6|TRBV27|.
ASNDRDGANVLT
>TRBJ1-1|TRBV15|.
ATAGSPNQNAEAF
>TRBJ2-5|TRBV15|.
ATSRDRKQETQY
>TRBJ2-5|TRBV5-6|once
ASTSPRTAIQETQY
>TRBJ2-7|TRBV6-2/TRBV6-3|.
ASSPSWGSGIPLGEQY
>TRBJ1-6|TRBV3-1/TRBV3-2|.
ASSQTWSHNSPLH
>TRBJ2-5|TRBV2|.
ASSDRLSGGIETQY
>TRBJ1-1|TRBV11-2|.
ASSYSQGLNTEAF
>TRBJ2-1|TRBV27|.
ASSYREPAYNEQF
>TRBJ1-2|TRBV30|few
AWSLGGIPGYT
>TRBJ1-5|TRBV7-2|.
ASSPSGGSSNQPQH
>TRBJ1-1|TRBV21-1|.
ASSNRELCTEAF
>TRBJ2-5|TRBV5-4|.
ASSLVHGETQY
>TRBJ2-5|TRBV9|.
ASSAVDRGRETQY
>TRBJ2-7|TRBV28|.
ASEKGHSYEQY
>TRBJ2-7|TRBV2|.
ASSPPLEQY
>TRBJ2-3|TRBV5-4|.
ASSWEAGGRGDTQY
>TRBJ2-2|TRBV6-1|.
ASSETSGGANTGELF
>TRBJ2-7|TRBV28|.
ASIAPGLAGANEQY
>TRBJ2-6|TRBV3-1/TRBV3-2|.
ASRRTSHGANVLT
>TRBJ1-2|TRBV14|.
ASSQEKSYGYT
>TRBJ1-2|TRBV21-1|.
ASSKDWGGRYGYT
>TRBJ2-7|TRBV5-4|.
ASSLGLAGSSYEQY
>TRBJ1-3|TRBV3-1/TRBV3-2|.
ASSQDPNRKVVY
>TRBJ2-3|TRBV2|.
ASRPDRGQTDTQY
>TRBJ1-1|TRBV29-1|.
SVGPPEREAF
>TRBJ1-3|TRBV19|.
ASRVGNTIY
>TRBJ1-1|TRBV7-2|once
ASSRPGVMNTEAF
>TRBJ1-2|TRBV25-1|.
ASSDGGYPGYGYT
>TRBJ1-2|TRBV24-1|.
ATSDFTQSYGYT
>TRBJ2-1|TRBV19|.
ASSLIGSWGAYNEQF
>TRBJ1-1|TRBV2|.
ASTEPPNTEAF
>TRBJ1-5|TRBV19|.
ASRPRDRGSQPQH
>TRBJ1-1|TRBV5-1|.
ASSLGGLEGRMNTEAF
>TRBJ2-7|TRBV11-1|.
ASSLSRYEQY
>TRBJ2-7|TRBV7-3|once
ASSLGTGGLSSYEQY
>TRBJ2-2|TRBV9|.
ASSVGSGHLAGELF
>TRBJ2-5|TRBV6-5|.
ASGRSSGTQETQY